Below are 21 T cell receptor beta chains sequenced from a single sample in a study of cytomegalovirus exposure and HLA in healthy donors. In the PCR, 60 Vbeta and 13 Jbeta primers were used. Produced via immunoSEQ multiplex PCR; TCRdb's table is partial and in-frame only. The sample records roughly 120,000 clones, around 67% being singletons. Sequencing was carried out using PBMCs. These receptors came from a woman in her forties in good health and CMV-seronegative.

This chain joins TRBV28 and TRBJ1-5; D is perhaps TRBD1 (5 bases). The CDR3 contains 16 residues. CDR1 MDHEN and CDR2 SYDVKM come from the germline V gene. Trimming left V 3 bases short and J 6 bases short, with 18 bases between. The CDR3 DNA sequence: TGTGCCAGCAGTTTCGCGTCCCAGGGAGGTGGTCAGCCCCAGCATTTT. Encoded protein: CASSFASQGGGQPQHF.

CDR3 DNA sequence: TGTGCCAGCACCTCGGGACTCCAAAGCAATGAGCAGTTCTTC. Its translation: CASTSGLQSNEQFF. This sequence joins TRBV2 and TRBJ2-1, with TRBD2 as a possible D gene (6 bases). The CDR3 has 14 amino acids. Germline V CDR1 and CDR2: SNHLY, FYNNEI. V was shortened by 7 bases and J by 6 bases, with 16 bases between the two germline ends.

The V gene is TRBV28, the J gene TRBJ1-5; D gene uncertain. This CDR3 has 13 residues. Trimming shortened V by 6 bases and J by 3 bases, and 9 bases separated the two germline ends. Germline V gene lookup returns CDR1 MDHEN and CDR2 SYDVKM. DNA for the CDR3: TGTGCCAGCAGACCACAGAACAATCAGCCCCAGCATTTT. It is translated as CASRPQNNQPQHF.

The chain recombines TRBV29-1 with TRBJ1-2; D possibly corresponds to TRBD1 (5 bases). The V end lost 7 bases, the J end lost 4 bases, and 19 bases lay between the germline ends. This CDR3 has 14 residues. CDR1 is SQVTM and CDR2 is ANQGSEA in the germline V gene. CDR3 bases: TGCAGCGCCCTAGATGGGACGGGGGGCTATGGCTACACCTTC. It translates to CSALDGTGGYGYTF.

J is TRBJ1-5 and V is TRBV5-8; possibly TRBD1 for D (6 bases). V lost 0 bases and J lost 1, with 11 bases in between. Germline V gene data show CDR1 as SGHTS and CDR2 as YDEGEE. The CDR3 contains 16 residues. The CDR3 DNA sequence: TGTGCCAGCAGCTTGGGGTCAGGGGAGAGCAATCAGCCCCAGCATTTT. It yields the protein CASSLGSGESNQPQHF.

Only a few counts were recorded for this clone. The chain joins TRBV2 to TRBJ2-2; weak D call: TRBD2 (7 bases). The CDR3 is 17 residues long. V was shortened by 6 bases and J by 10 bases, with 27 bases between the two germline ends. CDR1 and CDR2 (germline): SNHLY, FYNNEI. Here the CDR3 reads CASRGGVLRWAAEELFF. The CDR3 nucleotides are TGTGCCAGCAGAGGGGGGGTCCTAAGATGGGCAGCCGAGGAGCTGTTTTTT.

The table lists this clone with a few counts. Distinct nucleotide sequences in the sample also encode this CDR3. This CDR3 reads CASSSASGVAGYTF. CDR3 nucleotides: TGTGCCAGCAGCTCAGCCTCAGGGGTGGCTGGCTACACCTTC. V gene TRBV11-2 combines with J gene TRBJ1-2; tentatively, D is TRBD1 (6 bases). Trimming left V 4 bases short and J 7 bases short, with 16 bases between. The CDR3 length is 14 residues. Germline CDR1 is SGHAT and CDR2 is FQNNGV.

The chain combines TRBV25-1 with TRBJ2-3; 11 bases are a match to TRBD2. This CDR3 spans 17 amino acids. V shed 4 bases and J 0 bases; nucleotides not matched to a gene: 6. Germline CDR1 MGHDK, CDR2 SYGVNS. CDR3 coding DNA: TGTGCCAGCAGTGCTCCTAGCGGGGGGTTTAGCACAGATACGCAGTATTTT. Protein product: CASSAPSGGFSTDTQYF.

This clone was counted once. The chain links TRBV7-5 to TRBJ2-5; the table assigns TRBD1, which was not confirmed against the DNA. The J call may be in error: the DNA end matches TRBJ2-7 better. TRBV7-5 constitutes a pseudogene. The CDR3 is made up of 15 amino acids. The DNA for the CDR3 is TGTGCCAGAAGCAAAACCCAGGGTATCTCCTACGAGCAGTACTTC. It specifies CARSKTQGISYEQYF.

The J gene is TRBJ2-2, the V gene TRBV5-6; possible D gene TRBD2, 5 bases. The CDR3 spans 14 residues. Germline lookup yields CDR1 SGHDT and CDR2 YYEEEE. Trimming pared 3 bases from V and 7 bases from J, leaving 13 bases between. The CDR3: CASSSTNTVGELFF. CDR3 DNA sequence: TGTGCCAGCAGCTCGACTAATACGGTCGGGGAGCTGTTTTTT.

This clone was detected only once. The V call is TRBV30, the J call TRBJ1-4; 8 nucleotides match TRBD1. V gave up 5 bases and J gave up 8 bases; unmatched junction bases: 10. The CDR3 runs to 14 residues. CDR1 is GTSNPN, CDR2 SVGIG, per germline (reference sequence). CDR3 nucleotides: TGTGCCTGGGGACGGACAGGGCGGGCCGAAAAACTGTTTTTT. This translates into CAWGRTGRAEKLFF.

J is TRBJ2-2 and V is TRBV9, with D perhaps TRBD2 (6 bases). V dropped 1 base and J dropped 5 bases, with 12 bases sitting between them. The CDR3 is 15 residues long. From germline, CDR1 is SGDLS and CDR2 YYNGEE. Written as DNA, the CDR3 is TGTGCCAGCAGCGTATCGGGAGTGGGGACCGGGGAGCTGTTTTTT. Protein: CASSVSGVGTGELFF.

This chain joins TRBV6-6 and TRBJ1-2; no clear D. Trimming shortened V by 5 bases and J by 14 bases, and 15 bases separated the two germline ends. The CDR3 is 11 amino acids. Germline V gene lookup returns CDR1 MNHNY and CDR2 SVGAGI (reference sequence). CDR3 sequence: CASSASGRDTF. The CDR3 bases are TGTGCCAGCAGTGCGTCCGGGAGGGATACCTTC.

The rearrangement links TRBV4-1 to TRBJ2-2; 7 nucleotides agree with TRBD2. V was pared by 3 bases and J by 4 bases, with 8 bases of the junction left unmatched. Germline lookup yields CDR1 MGHRA and CDR2 YSYEKL. This CDR3 spans 16 amino acids. The DNA for the CDR3 is TGCGCCAGCAGCCATAGGACTAGTCTAGGCACCGGGGAGCTGTTTTTT. This codes for CASSHRTSLGTGELFF.

The V and J genes are TRBV7-2 and TRBJ1-3; D remains ambiguous. Trimming took 5 bases from V and 0 from J, leaving 11 bases between them. CDR1 SGHTA and CDR2 FQGNSA come from the germline V gene. The CDR3 runs to 15 residues. In DNA, the CDR3 is TGTGCCAGCAGCCCAGAGGGCAGCTCTGGAAACACCATATATTTT. As protein: CASSPEGSSGNTIYF.

The chain uses TRBV28 and TRBJ1-1; no clear D gene. V lost 3 bases, J lost 2 bases, and 7 bases lay in between. Germline V gene data show CDR1 as MDHEN and CDR2 as SYDVKM. This CDR3 has 13 residues. The CDR3 spells CASSLGRNTEAFF. In DNA, the CDR3 is TGTGCCAGCAGTTTGGGCAGAAACACTGAAGCTTTCTTT.

V and J are TRBV5-1 and TRBJ2-3; maybe TRBD1 (7 bases). The germline CDR1 and CDR2 sequences are SGHRS and YFSETQ. Trimming took off 4 bases at V and 3 bases at J, with 21 bases between the two ends. This CDR3 comprises 17 residues. CDR3 in DNA: TGCGCCAGCAGCGAAGGGGGCCGGGGGATGGGTACAGATACGCAGTATTTT. It translates to CASSEGGRGMGTDTQYF.

This chain's CDR3 is CASSLVADSGYNEQFF. Here the CDR3 DNA reads TGTGCCAGCAGCTTAGTCGCCGACAGTGGCTACAATGAGCAGTTCTTC. The chain uses TRBV13 and TRBJ2-1; a weak D match, TRBD1 (5 bases). Trimming left V 1 base short and J 3 bases short, with 13 bases between. Germline V CDR1 and CDR2: PRHDT, FYEKMQ (reference sequence). This CDR3 region has 16 residues.

The CDR3 sequence: CASSSGQGGPMNTEAFF. The CDR3 coding sequence is TGCGCCAGCAGCAGCGGACAGGGAGGCCCAATGAACACTGAAGCTTTCTTT. The chain links TRBV5-1 to TRBJ1-1; 8 nucleotides match TRBD1. The germline V gene has CDR1 SGHRS and CDR2 YFSETQ. Trimming took 4 bases from V and 0 from J; bases not matched to a gene: 11. CDR3 length: 17 amino acids. The full variable domain, completed using reference TRBV5-1 and TRBJ1-1, is KAGVTQTPRYLIKTRGQQVTLSCSPISGHRSVSWYQQTPGQGLQFLFEYFSETQRNKGNFPGRFSGRQFSNSRSEMNVSTLELGDSALYLCASSSGQGGPMNTEAFFGQGTRLTVV.

The chain is built from TRBV19 and TRBJ1-1; D gene uncertain. The CDR3 sequence is 15 residues long. CDR1 and CDR2 from the germline V gene are LNHDA and SQIVND (reference sequence). V was pared by 3 bases and J by 3 bases, with 14 bases between. The CDR3 sequence is CASSILGGRYTEAFF. CDR3 DNA sequence: TGTGCCAGTAGTATTTTGGGAGGTCGGTACACTGAAGCTTTCTTT. The complete variable domain, with remaining parts taken from reference TRBV19 and TRBJ1-1, reads DGGITQSPKYLFRKEGQNVTLSCEQNLNHDAMYWYRQDPGQGLRLIYYSQIVNDFQKGDIAEGYSVSREKKESFPLTVTSAQKNPTAFYLCASSILGGRYTEAFFGQGTRLTVV.

The rearrangement uses TRBV10-2 and TRBJ1-5, with TRBD1 matching 9 bases. The V and J ends lost 5 bases and 0 bases, in that order; junction bases with no gene match: 2. The germline gives CDR1 WSHSY, CDR2 SAAADI. The CDR3 is 15 amino acids. Here the CDR3 DNA reads TGCGCCAGCAGTTGGGACAGGGATAGCAATCAGCCCCAGCATTTT. This translates into CASSWDRDSNQPQHF.